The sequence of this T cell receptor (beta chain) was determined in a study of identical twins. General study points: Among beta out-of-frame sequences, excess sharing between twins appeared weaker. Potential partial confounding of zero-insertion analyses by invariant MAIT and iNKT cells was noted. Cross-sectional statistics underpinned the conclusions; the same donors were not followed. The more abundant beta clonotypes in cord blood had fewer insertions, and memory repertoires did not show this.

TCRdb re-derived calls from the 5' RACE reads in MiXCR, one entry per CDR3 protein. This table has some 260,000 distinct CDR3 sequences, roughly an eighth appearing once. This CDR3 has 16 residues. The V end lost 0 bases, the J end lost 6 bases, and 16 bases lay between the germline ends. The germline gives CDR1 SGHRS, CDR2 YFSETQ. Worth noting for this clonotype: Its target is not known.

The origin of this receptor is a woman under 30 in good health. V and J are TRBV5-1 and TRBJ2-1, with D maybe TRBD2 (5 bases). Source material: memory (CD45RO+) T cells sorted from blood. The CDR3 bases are TGCGCCAGCAGCTTGGTAACGGGCCCGAGCGGCAATGAGCAGTTCTTC. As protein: CASSLVTGPSGNEQFF.